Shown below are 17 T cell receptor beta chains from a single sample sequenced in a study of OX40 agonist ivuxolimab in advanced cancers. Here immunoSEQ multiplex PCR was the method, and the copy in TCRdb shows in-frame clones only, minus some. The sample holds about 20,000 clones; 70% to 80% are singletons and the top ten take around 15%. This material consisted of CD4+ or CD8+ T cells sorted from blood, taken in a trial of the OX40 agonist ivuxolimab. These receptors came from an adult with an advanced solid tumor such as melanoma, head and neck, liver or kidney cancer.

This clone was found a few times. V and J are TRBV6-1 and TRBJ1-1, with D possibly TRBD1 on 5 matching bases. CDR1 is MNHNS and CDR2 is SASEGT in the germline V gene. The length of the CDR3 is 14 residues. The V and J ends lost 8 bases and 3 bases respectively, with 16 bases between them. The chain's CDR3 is CASVTGGSDTEAFF. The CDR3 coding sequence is TGTGCCAGCGTCACAGGCGGGAGCGACACTGAAGCTTTCTTT.

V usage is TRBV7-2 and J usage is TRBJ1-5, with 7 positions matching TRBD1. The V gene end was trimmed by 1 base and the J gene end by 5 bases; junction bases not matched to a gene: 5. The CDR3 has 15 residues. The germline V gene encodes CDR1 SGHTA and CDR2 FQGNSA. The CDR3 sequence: CASSLGDSMDQPQHF. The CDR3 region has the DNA TGTGCCAGCAGCTTAGGGGACAGTATGGATCAGCCCCAGCATTTT.

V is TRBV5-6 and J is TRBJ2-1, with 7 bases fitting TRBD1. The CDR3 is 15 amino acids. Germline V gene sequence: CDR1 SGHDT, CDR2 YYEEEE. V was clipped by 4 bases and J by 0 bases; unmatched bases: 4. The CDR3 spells CASSEDRSSYNEQFF. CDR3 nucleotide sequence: TGTGCCAGCAGCGAGGACAGGAGCTCCTACAATGAGCAGTTCTTC.

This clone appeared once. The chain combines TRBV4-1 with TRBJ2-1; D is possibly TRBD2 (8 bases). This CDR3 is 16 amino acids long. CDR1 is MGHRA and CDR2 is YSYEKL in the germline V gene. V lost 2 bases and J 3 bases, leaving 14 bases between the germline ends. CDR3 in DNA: TGCGCCAGCAGCCAACTGACAGGGACTAGCTACAATGAGCAGTTCTTC. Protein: CASSQLTGTSYNEQFF.

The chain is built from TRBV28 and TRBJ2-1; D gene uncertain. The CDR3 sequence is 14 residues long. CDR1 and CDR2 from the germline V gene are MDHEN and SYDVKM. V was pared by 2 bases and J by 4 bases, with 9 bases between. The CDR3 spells CASSLGSYYNEQFF. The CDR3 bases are TGTGCCAGCAGTTTAGGCAGTTATTACAATGAGCAGTTCTTC.

The CDR3 loop reads CASSLDGANTGELFF. CDR3 coding DNA: TGCGCCAGCAGCTTGGACGGAGCGAACACCGGGGAGCTGTTTTTT. This chain joins TRBV5-1 and TRBJ2-2; D gene ambiguous. The CDR3 consists of 15 residues. Trimming pared 0 bases from V and 0 bases from J, leaving 6 bases between. The germline V gene encodes CDR1 SGHRS and CDR2 YFSETQ.

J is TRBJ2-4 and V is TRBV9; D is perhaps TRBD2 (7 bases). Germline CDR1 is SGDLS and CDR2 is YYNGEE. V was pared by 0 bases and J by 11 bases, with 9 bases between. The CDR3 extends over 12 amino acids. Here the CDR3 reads CASSVVGGVQYF. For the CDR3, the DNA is TGTGCCAGCAGCGTAGTAGGGGGGGTTCAGTACTTC. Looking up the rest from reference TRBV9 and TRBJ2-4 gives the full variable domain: DSGVTQTPKHLITATGQRVTLRCSPRSGDLSVYWYQQSLDQGLQFLIQYYNGEERAKGNILERFSAQQFPDLHSELNLSSLELGDSALYFCASSVVGGVQYFGAGTRLSVL.

The CDR3 DNA follows: TGTGCCAGCAGCGTAGTTGGGAGGGGGTCCTACAATGAGCAGTTCTTC. Translated: CASSVVGRGSYNEQFF. The chain employs TRBV9 and TRBJ2-1; tentatively, D is TRBD2 (7 bases). CDR1 SGDLS and CDR2 YYNGEE come from the germline V gene. V was clipped by 0 bases and J by 1 base, with 11 bases between them. This CDR3 region has 16 residues.

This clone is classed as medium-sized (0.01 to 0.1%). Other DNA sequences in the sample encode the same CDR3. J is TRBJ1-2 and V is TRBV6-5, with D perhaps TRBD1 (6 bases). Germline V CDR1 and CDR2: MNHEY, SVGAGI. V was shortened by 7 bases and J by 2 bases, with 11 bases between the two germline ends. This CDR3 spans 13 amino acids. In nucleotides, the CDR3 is TGTGCCAGCACCCCGACAGGAAACTATGGCTACACCTTC. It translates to CASTPTGNYGYTF.

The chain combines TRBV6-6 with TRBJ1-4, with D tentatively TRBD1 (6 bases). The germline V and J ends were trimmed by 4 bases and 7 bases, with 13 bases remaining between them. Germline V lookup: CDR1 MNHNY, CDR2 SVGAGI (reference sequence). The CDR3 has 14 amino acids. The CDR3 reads CASSLAGGGEKLFF. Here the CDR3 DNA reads TGTGCCAGCAGTTTAGCGGGGGGCGGTGAAAAACTGTTTTTT.

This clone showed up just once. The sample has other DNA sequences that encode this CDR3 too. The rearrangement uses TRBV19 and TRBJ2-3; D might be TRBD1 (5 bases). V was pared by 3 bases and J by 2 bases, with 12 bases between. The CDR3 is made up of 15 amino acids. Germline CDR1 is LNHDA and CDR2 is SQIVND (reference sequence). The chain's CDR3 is CASSITGPSTDTQYF. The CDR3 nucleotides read TGTGCCAGTAGTATCACAGGCCCCTCCACAGATACGCAGTATTTT.

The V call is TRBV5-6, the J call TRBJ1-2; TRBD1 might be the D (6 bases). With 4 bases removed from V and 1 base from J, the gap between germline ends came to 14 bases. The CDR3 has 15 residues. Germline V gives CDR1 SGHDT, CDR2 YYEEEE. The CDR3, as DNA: TGTGCCAGCAGCCCCGGGACAACGATTAACTATGGCTACACCTTC. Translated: CASSPGTTINYGYTF.

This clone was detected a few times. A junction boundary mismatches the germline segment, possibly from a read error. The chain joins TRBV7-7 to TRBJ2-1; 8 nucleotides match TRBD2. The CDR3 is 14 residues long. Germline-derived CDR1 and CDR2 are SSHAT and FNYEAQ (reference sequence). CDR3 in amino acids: CASSYEAGVGEQFF. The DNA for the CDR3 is TGTGCTAGCAGCTACGAAGCGGGAGTCGGTGAGCAGTTCTTC.

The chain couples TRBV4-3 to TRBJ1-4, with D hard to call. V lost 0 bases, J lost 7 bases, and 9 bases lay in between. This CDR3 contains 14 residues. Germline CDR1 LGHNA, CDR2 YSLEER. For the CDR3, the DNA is TGCGCCAGCAGCCAAGATATGGCGACTGAAAAACTGTTTTTT. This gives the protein CASSQDMATEKLFF.

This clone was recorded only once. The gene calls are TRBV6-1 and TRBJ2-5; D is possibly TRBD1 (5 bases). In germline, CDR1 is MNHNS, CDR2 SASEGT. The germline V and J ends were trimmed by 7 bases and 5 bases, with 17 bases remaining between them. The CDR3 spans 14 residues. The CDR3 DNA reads TGTGCCAGCAATCGGACACCTTCGAGGGAGACCCAGTACTTC. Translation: CASNRTPSRETQYF.

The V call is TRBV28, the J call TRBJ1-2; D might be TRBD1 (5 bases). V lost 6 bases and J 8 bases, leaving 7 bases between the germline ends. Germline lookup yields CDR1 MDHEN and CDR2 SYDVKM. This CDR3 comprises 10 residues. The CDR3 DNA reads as TGTGCCAGCAGGGACATAGGCTACACCTTC. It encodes CASRDIGYTF.

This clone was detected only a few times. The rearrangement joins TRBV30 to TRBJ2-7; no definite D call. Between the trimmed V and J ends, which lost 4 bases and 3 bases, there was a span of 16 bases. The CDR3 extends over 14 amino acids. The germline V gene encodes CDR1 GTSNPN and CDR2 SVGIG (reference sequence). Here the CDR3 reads CAWIPPGQIYEQYF. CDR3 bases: TGTGCCTGGATCCCACCCGGGCAGATCTACGAGCAGTACTTC.